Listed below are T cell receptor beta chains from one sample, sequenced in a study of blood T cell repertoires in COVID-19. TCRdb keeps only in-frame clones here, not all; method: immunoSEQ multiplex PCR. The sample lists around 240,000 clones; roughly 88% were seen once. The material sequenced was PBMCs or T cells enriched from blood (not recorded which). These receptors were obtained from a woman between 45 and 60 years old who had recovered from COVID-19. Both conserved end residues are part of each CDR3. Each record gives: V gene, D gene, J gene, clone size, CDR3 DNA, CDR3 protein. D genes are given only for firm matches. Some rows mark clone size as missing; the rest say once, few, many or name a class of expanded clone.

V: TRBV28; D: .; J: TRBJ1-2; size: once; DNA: TGTGCCAGCAGTTCGGGGTTTTACTATGGCTACACCTTC; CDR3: CASSSGFYYGYTF
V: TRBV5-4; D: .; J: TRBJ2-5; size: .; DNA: TGTGCCACCGCTGCGGGCGAAGAGACCCAGTACTTC; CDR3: CATAAGEETQYF
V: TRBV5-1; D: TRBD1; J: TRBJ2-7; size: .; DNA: TGCGCCAGCAGGCGGACAGGGAACGAGCAGTACTTC; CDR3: CASRRTGNEQYF
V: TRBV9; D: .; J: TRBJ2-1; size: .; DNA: TGTGCCAGCAGCGTAGCCCCAGGGGAGAATGAGCAGTTCTTC; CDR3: CASSVAPGENEQFF
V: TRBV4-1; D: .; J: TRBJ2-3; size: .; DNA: TGCGCCAGCAGCACAGCAGGCGTCATTACAGATACGCAGTATTTT; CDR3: CASSTAGVITDTQYF
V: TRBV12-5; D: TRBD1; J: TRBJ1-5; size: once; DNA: TGTGCTAGTGGTTATTTACAGGGGGCTTCTGTTCGTAGCAATCAGCCCCAGCATTTT; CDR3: CASGYLQGASVRSNQPQHF
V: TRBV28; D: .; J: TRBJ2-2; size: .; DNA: TGTGCCAGCATTAACCGGGACACCGGGGAGCTGTTTTTT; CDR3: CASINRDTGELFF
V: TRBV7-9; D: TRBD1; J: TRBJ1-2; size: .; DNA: TGTGCCAGCAGCCCCGGGACAGGGTCATCCTATGGCTACACCTTC; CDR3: CASSPGTGSSYGYTF
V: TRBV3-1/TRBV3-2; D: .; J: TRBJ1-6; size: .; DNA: TGTGCCAGCAGCCTTACAGCGGGGGGCTATTCACCCCTCCACTTT; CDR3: CASSLTAGGYSPLHF
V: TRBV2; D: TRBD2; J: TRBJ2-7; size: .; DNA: TGTGCCTTAAGGCCGCGGGAGGGCCTCGAGCAGTACTTC; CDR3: CALRPREGLEQYF
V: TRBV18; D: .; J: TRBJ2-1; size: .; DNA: TGTGCCAGCTCTCCAAATTGGGAGCCGTCCTACAATGAGCAGTTCTTC; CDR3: CASSPNWEPSYNEQFF
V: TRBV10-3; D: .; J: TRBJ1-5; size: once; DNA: TGTGCCATCAGTGAGTTCAGGCTCGATAGCAATCAGCCCCAGCATTTT; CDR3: CAISEFRLDSNQPQHF
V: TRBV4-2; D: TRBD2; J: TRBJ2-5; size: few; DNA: TGTGCCAGCAGCCAAGATGGGACTAGCGGGAGACGGGGAGAGACCCAGTACTTC; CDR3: CASSQDGTSGRRGETQYF
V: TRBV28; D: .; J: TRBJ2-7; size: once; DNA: TGTGCCAGCAGCGTGACAGGTTCAGCATACGAGCAGTACTTC; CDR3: CASSVTGSAYEQYF
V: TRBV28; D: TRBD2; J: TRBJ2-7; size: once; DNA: TGTGCCATCGTTGGGGGGGACTACGAGCAGTACTTC; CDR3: CAIVGGDYEQYF
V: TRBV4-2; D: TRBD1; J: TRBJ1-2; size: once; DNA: TGTGCCAGCAGCCAAGTCGACAGGGGGGAGGACGGCTACACCTTC; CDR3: CASSQVDRGEDGYTF
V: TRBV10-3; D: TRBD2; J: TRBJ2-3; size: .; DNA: TGTGCCATCACGGCGGGAGAACCAGATACGCAGTATTTT; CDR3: CAITAGEPDTQYF
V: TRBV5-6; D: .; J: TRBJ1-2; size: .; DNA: TGTGCCAGCAGCGGTCGGACAGATGTAATGGGTGGCTACACCTTC; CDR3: CASSGRTDVMGGYTF
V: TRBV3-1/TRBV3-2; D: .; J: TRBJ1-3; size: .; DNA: TGTGCCAGCAGCCCCCTAAGCGGAATCCACTCTGGAAACACCATATATTTT; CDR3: CASSPLSGIHSGNTIYF
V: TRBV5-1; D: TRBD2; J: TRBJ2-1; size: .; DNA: TGCGCCAGCAGCTTGGTACTAGCGGGAGACAATGAGCAGTTCTTC; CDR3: CASSLVLAGDNEQFF
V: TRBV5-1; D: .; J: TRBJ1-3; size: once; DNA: TGCGCCAGCAGCTTCTCGGGGGGAGCTGGAAACACCATATATTTT; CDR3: CASSFSGGAGNTIYF
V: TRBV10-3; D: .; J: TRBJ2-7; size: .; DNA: TGTGCCATCAGCCGTCTAAGCCACTACGAGCAGTACTTC; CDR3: CAISRLSHYEQYF
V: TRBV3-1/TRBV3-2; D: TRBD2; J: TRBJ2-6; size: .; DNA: TGTGCCAGCAGCCAAGCTTGGGGGGGACCTGGGGCCAACGTCCTGACTTTC; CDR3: CASSQAWGGPGANVLTF
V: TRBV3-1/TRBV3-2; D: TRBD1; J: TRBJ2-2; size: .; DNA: TGTGCCAGCAGCCAAAGGGGGACAGAGTACACCGGGGAGCTGTTTTTT; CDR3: CASSQRGTEYTGELFF
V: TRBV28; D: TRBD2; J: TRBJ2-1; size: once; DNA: TGTGCCAGCAGTACCTCGGGGCTCGGGACTAGCGGGGCTTCCTCCTACAATGAGCAGTTCTTC; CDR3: CASSTSGLGTSGASSYNEQFF
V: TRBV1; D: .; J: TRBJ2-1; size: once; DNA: TGCACCAGCAGCCACGGACTAGCGGGAACTTCCTTCTACAATGAGCAGTTCTTC; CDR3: CTSSHGLAGTSFYNEQFF
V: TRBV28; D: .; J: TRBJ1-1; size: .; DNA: TGTGCCAGCAGTTCCCCGGGGAAGCTCAACACTGAAGCTTTCTTT; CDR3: CASSSPGKLNTEAFF
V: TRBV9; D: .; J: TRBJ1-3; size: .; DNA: TGTGCCAGCAGCGTATATGGGGAGCCTGGAAACACCATATATTTT; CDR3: CASSVYGEPGNTIYF
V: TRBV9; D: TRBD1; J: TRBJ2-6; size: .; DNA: TGTGCCAGCAGCGTAGCCCCGGGACAGGGTGGGACTGGGGCCAACGTCCTGACTTTC; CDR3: CASSVAPGQGGTGANVLTF
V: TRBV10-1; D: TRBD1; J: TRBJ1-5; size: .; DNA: TGCGCCAGCAGTGAGTCTTGGACAGGGGCTTTCAATCAGCCCCAGCATTTT; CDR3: CASSESWTGAFNQPQHF
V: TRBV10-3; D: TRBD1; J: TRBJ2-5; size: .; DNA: TGTGCCATCAGTGGGACAGGGGAGGAGGAGACCCAGTACTTC; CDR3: CAISGTGEEETQYF
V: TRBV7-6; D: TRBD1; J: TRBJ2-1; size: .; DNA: TGTGCCAGCAGCTTAGCGTCTGCGACAGGGATTAGCAATGAGCAGTTCTTC; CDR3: CASSLASATGISNEQFF
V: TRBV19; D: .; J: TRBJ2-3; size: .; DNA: TGTGCCAGTAGTCCAGGGATCCTTTACACAGATACGCAGTATTTT; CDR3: CASSPGILYTDTQYF
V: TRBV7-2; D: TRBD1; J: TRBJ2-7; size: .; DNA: TGTGCCAGCAGCGCTTCTCCGGGACAGTACTACGAGCAGTACTTC; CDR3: CASSASPGQYYEQYF
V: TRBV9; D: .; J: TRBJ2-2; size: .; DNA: TGTGCCAGCAGCGTAATGAACGGGGGTACCGGGGAGCTGTTTTTT; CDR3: CASSVMNGGTGELFF
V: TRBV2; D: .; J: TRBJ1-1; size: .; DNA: TGTGCCATCGGGGGGAACGGTGAAGCTTTCTTT; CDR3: CAIGGNGEAFF
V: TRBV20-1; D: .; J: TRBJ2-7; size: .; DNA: TGCAGTGCTAGTCTGGGGGGCTACGAGCAGTACTTC; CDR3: CSASLGGYEQYF
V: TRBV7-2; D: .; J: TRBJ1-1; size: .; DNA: TGTGCCAGCAGCTTACGGGGGGTGGGTACTGAAGCTTTCTTT; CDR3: CASSLRGVGTEAFF
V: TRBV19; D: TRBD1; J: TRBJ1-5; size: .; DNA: TGTGCCAGTAGTATCGGACAGGGGAATCAGCCCCAGCATTTT; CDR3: CASSIGQGNQPQHF
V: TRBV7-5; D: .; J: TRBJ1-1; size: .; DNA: TGTGCCAGGAGGGGACACCGGAACACTGAAGCTTTCTTT; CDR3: CARRGHRNTEAFF
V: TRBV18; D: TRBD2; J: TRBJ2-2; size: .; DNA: TGTGCCAGCTCATCCCGGTCTAGCGGGAGAAGGACCGGGGAGCTGTTTTTT; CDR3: CASSSRSSGRRTGELFF
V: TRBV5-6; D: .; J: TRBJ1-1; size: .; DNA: TGTGCCAGCAGCTGGTCTTTCGGGGGGCTCGGGGCTTTCTTT; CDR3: CASSWSFGGLGAFF
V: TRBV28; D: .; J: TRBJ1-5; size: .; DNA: TGTGCCAGCACCCAATACAGGTTCAATCAGCCCCAGCATTTT; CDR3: CASTQYRFNQPQHF
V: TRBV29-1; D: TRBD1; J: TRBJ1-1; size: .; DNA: TGCAGCGTACAGGGGAGTTACACTGAAGCTTTCTTT; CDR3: CSVQGSYTEAFF
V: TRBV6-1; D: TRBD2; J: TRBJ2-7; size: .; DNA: TGTGCCAGCAGTGACAGGGACTACTCCTACGAGCAGTACTTC; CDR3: CASSDRDYSYEQYF
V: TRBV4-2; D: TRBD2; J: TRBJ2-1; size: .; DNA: TGTGCCAGCAGCCAAGACAGCGGGAGGCCCCGGTTAAACAATGAGCAGTTCTTC; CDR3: CASSQDSGRPRLNNEQFF